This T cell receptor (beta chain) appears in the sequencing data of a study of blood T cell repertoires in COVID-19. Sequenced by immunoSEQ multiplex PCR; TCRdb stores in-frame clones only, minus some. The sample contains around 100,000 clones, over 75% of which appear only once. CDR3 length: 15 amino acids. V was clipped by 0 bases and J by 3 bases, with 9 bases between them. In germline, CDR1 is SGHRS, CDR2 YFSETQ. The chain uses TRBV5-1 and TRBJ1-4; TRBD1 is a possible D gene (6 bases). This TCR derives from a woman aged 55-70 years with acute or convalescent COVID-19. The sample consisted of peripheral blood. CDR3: CASSLARQANEKLFF. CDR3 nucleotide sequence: TGCGCCAGCAGCTTGGCAAGACAGGCTAATGAAAAACTGTTTTTT.